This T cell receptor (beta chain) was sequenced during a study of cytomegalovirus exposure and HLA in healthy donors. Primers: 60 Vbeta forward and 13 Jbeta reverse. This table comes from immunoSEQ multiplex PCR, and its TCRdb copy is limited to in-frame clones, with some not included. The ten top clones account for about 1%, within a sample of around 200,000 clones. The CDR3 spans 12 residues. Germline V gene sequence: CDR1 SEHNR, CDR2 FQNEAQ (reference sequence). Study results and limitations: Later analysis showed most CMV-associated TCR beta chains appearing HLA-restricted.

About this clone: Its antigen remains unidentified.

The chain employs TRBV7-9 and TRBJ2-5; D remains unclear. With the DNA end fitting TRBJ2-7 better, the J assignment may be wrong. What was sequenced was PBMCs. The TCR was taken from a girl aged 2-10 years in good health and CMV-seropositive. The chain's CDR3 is CASSLPSYEQYF. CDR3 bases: TGTGCCAGCAGCCTACCATCCTACGAGCAGTACTTC.